This T cell receptor (beta chain) was recorded in a study of blood T cell repertoires in COVID-19. Study background: Material from acute and convalescent COVID-19 was sourced from the United States, Italy and Spain. Nucleic acid was either cDNA or gDNA, and it came from T cells, B-cell-depleted T cells, or PBMCs.

CDR3 length: 17 residues. The V gene's germline CDR1 is MNHEY and CDR2 SMNVEV (reference sequence). The V segment lost 3 bases and the J segment 2 bases; nucleotides outside the gene matches: 7. In the original processing: Reference gene primer amplification gave nucleated cell count estimates. TCRdb's table, derived via immunoSEQ multiplex PCR, lists solely in-frame clones and lacks some. From that table come the V and J calls and clone size; the DNA was used to work out D and trimming. The sample records under 200,000 clones, around 80% being singletons. This TCR came from a woman of 80 years or more with active or convalescent COVID-19. Sequences were obtained from peripheral blood. This chain links TRBV27 with TRBJ1-2; 12 nucleotides align to TRBD1. The CDR3 is CASSLGGQGAKNYGYTF. CDR3 sequence (DNA): TGTGCCAGCAGTTTGGGGGGACAGGGGGCGAAGAACTATGGCTACACCTTC.